This T cell receptor (beta chain) was sequenced in a study of long-term antiretroviral therapy in people with HIV. V gave up 2 bases and J gave up 6 bases, with 13 bases separating them. This CDR3 comprises 14 residues. Germline V lookup: CDR1 MNHNS, CDR2 SASEGT. Version v3.0 of the immunoSEQ assay was performed at survey level. Sequenced by immunoSEQ multiplex PCR; TCRdb stores in-frame clones only, minus some. Of around 20,000 clones listed, about three quarters were seen once; the top ten hold 12% to 15%. The starting material was unsorted PBMCs, obtained 2.9 years after starting antiretroviral therapy. The receptor's source is a woman aged 25 to 39 with HIV. The chain is built from TRBV6-1 and TRBJ1-2; D gene uncertain. The CDR3 region is CASSERWSEHGYTF. The DNA of the CDR3 is TGTGCCAGCAGTGAAAGGTGGTCGGAACATGGCTACACCTTC.